This TCR beta chain is drawn from a study of cytomegalovirus exposure and HLA in healthy donors. Study-level points and caveats: Altogether, more than 150 TCR beta chains were recorded as cytomegalovirus-associated. In terms of immune exposure information, only CMV serostatus was available.

In this sample, this clone turned up once. Its antigen is undetermined. The CDR3 runs 16 residues. PCR amplification relied on 60 Vbeta primers (plus 13 Jbeta primers). Clones were read by immunoSEQ multiplex PCR, and TCRdb kept only the in-frame ones, dropping some. The table lists some 67,000 clones, approximately 90% of them singletons. The chain joins TRBV21-1 to TRBJ1-5; TRBD1, as called in the table, went unchecked against the DNA. TRBV21-1 is a pseudogene locus. Material: PBMCs. This receptor was taken from a woman under 40 in good health and CMV-seropositive. DNA of the CDR3: TGTGCCAGCCCTCTGGGCACAGGGGGCTCCCATCAGCCCCAGCATTTT. This sequence encodes CASPLGTGGSHQPQHF.